This TCR beta chain derives from a study of cytomegalovirus exposure and HLA in healthy donors. Across the whole study: Later analysis reported that the 130 or so validation repertoires shared the platform of the roughly 700 first-cohort repertoires.

General study results and limits: Three chains linked to CMV were shown in vitro to be specific for CMV antigens. The study labeled 180 or so TCR beta chains cytomegalovirus-associated. Clusters of TCRs from the first cohort tended to co-occur in the roughly 120 validation repertoires (as a later analysis found).

The repertoire was sequenced with immunoSEQ multiplex PCR; TCRdb's copy has only in-frame clones and lacks some. The data show about 170,000 clones, about nine tenths seen once. On this clone: The antigen remains undetermined.

This CDR3 has 11 amino acids. Per germline, CDR1 MRHNA and CDR2 SNTAGT. V was pared by 2 bases and J by 8 bases, with 6 bases between. This receptor was identified in a woman in her 30s in good health and CMV-seronegative. Sequencing input: PBMCs. The chain employs TRBV6-4 and TRBJ1-2; the D is unclear. The DNA for the CDR3 is TGTGCCAGCAGTGACGGCAGAGGCTACACCTTC. It specifies CASSDGRGYTF.